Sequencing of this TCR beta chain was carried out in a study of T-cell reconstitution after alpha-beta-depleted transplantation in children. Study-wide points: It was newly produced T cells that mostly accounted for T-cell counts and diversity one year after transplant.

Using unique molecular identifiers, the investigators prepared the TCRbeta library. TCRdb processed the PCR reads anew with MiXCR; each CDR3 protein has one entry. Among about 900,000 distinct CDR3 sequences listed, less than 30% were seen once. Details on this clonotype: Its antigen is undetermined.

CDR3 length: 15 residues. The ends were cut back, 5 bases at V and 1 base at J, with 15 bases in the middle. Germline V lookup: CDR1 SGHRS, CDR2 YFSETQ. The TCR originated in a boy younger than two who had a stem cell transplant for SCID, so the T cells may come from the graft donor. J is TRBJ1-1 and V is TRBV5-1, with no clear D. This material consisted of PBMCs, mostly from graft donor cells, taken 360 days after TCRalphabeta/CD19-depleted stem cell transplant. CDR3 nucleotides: TGCGCCAGCAGGTTGTCGGGCCCCAGGAACACTGAAGCTTTCTTT. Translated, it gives CASRLSGPRNTEAFF.